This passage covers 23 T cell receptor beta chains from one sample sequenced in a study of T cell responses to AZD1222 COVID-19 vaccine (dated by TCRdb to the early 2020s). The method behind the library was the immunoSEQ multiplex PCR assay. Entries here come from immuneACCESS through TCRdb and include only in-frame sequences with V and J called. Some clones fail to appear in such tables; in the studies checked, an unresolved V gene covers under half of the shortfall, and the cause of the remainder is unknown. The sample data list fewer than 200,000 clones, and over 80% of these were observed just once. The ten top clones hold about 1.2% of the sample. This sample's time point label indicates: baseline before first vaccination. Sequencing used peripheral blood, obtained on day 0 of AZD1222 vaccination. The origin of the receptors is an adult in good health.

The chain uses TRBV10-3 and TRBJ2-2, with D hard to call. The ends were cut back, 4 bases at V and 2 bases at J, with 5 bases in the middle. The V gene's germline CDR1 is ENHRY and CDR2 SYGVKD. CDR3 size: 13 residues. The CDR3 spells CAISGPNTGELFF. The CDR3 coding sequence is TGTGCCATCAGTGGTCCCAACACCGGGGAGCTGTTTTTT.

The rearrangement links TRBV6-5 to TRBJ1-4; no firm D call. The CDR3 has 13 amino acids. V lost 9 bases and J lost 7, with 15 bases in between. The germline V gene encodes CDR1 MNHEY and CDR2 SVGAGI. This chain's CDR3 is CASTGRSGEKLFF. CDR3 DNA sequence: TGTGCCAGTACGGGTCGTTCCGGTGAAAAACTGTTTTTT.

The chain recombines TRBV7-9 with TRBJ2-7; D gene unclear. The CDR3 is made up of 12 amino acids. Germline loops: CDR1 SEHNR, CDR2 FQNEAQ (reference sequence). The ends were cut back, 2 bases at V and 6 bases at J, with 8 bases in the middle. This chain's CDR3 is CASSLSIGEQYF. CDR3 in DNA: TGTGCCAGCAGCTTAAGCATCGGCGAGCAGTACTTC.

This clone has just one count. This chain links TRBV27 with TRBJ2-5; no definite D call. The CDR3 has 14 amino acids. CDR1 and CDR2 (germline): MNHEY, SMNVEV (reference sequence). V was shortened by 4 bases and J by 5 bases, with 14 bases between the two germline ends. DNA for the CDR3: TGTGCCAGCAGTTCCCGTCTCCCGGGTGAGACCCAGTACTTC. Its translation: CASSSRLPGETQYF.

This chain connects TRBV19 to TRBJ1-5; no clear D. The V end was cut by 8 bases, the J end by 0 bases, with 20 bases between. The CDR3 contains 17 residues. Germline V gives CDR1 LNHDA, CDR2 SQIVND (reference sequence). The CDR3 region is CASGKGLKGNSNQPQHF. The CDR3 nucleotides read TGTGCCAGTGGGAAAGGATTGAAGGGCAATAGCAATCAGCCCCAGCATTTT.

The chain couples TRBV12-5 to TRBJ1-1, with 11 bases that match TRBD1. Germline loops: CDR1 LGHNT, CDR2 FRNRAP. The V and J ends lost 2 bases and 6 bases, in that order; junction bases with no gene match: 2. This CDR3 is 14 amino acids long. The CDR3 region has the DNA TGTGCTAGTGGTTTGCGGGGACAGGGGGCTGAAGCTTTCTTT. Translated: CASGLRGQGAEAFF.

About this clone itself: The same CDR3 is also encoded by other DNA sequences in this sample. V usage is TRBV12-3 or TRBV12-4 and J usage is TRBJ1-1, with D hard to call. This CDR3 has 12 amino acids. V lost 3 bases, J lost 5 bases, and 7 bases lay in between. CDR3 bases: TGTGCCAGCAGTTTTGGCTCGACTGAAGCTTTCTTT. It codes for CASSFGSTEAFF.

This CDR3 is CATSSGTDYEQYF. The CDR3 DNA reads as TGTGCCACCTCATCCGGGACAGACTACGAGCAGTACTTC. V is TRBV27 and J is TRBJ2-7, with 7 bases that match TRBD1. CDR1 is MNHEY and CDR2 is SMNVEV in the germline V gene (reference sequence). This CDR3 comprises 13 residues. The V segment lost 10 bases and the J segment 3 bases; nucleotides outside the gene matches: 9.

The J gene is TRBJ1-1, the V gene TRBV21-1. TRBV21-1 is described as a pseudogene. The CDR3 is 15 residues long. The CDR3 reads CASSSLDLGGTEAFF. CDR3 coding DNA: TGTGCCAGCAGCTCTTTAGACCTCGGGGGCACTGAAGCTTTCTTT.

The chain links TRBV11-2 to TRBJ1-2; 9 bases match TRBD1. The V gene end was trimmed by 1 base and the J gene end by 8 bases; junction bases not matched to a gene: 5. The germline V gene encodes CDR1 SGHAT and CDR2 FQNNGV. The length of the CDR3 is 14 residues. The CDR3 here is CASSLGDRVGGYTF. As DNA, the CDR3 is TGTGCCAGCAGCTTAGGGGACAGGGTAGGAGGCTACACCTTC.

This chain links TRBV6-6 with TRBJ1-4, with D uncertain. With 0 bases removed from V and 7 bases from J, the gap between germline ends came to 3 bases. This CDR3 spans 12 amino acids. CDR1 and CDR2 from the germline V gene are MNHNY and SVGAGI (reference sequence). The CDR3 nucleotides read TGTGCCAGCAGTTACTCTGTTGAAAAACTGTTTTTT. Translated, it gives CASSYSVEKLFF.

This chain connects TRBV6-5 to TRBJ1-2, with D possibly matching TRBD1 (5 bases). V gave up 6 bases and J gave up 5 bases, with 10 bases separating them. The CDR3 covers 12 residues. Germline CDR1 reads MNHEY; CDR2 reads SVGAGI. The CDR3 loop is CASSLTVYGYTF. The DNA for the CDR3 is TGTGCCAGCAGCCTGACAGTTTATGGCTACACCTTC.

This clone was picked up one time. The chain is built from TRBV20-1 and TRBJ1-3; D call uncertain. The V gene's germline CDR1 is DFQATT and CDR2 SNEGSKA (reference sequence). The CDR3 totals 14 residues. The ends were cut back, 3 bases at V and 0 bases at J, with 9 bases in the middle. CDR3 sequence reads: CSASTTTSGNTIYF. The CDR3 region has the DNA TGCAGTGCTAGTACTACTACCTCTGGAAACACCATATATTTT.

The CDR3 coding sequence is TGTGCCATCAGTGAGGAAGACAGGGTGGGAGGGACCCAGTACTTC. As protein: CAISEEDRVGGTQYF. J is TRBJ2-5 and V is TRBV10-3; maybe TRBD1 (7 bases). CDR3 length equals 15 residues. Germline V lookup: CDR1 ENHRY, CDR2 SYGVKD. The V gene lost 2 bases and the J gene lost 7 bases, with 17 bases spanning the gap.

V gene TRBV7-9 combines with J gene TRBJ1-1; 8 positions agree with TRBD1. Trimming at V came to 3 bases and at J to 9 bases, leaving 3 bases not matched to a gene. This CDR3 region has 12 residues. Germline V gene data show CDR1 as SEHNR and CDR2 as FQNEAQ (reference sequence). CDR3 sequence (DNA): TGTGCCAGCAGCTTCAGGGGGCTTCAAGCTTTCTTT. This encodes CASSFRGLQAFF.

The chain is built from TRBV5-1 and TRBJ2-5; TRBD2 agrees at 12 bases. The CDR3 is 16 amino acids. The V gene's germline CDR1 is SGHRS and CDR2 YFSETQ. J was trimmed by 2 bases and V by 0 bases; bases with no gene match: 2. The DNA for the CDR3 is TGCGCCAGCAGCTTGGGACTAGCGGGGGATCAAGAGACCCAGTACTTC. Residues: CASSLGLAGDQETQYF.

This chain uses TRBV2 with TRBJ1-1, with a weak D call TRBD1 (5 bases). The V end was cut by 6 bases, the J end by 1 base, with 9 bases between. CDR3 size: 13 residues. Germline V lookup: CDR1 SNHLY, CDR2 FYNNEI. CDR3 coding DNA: TGTGCCAGCAGGGGGGACGGGAACACTGAAGCTTTCTTT. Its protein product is CASRGDGNTEAFF. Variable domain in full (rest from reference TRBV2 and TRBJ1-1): EPEVTQTPSHQVTQMGQEVILRCVPISNHLYFYWYRQILGQKVEFLVSFYNNEISEKSEIFDDQFSVERPDGSNFTLKIRSTKLEDSAMYFCASRGDGNTEAFFGQGTRLTVV.

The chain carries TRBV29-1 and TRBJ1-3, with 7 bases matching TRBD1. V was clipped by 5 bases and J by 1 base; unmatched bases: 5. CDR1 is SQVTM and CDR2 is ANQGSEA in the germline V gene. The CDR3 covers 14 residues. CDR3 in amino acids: CSVTRQGSGNTIYF. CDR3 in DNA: TGCAGCGTTACCCGACAGGGATCTGGAAACACCATATATTTT.

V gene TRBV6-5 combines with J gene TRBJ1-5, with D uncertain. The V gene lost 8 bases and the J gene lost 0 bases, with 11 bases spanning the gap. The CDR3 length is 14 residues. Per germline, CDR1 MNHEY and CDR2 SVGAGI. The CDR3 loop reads CASHSSYSNQPQHF. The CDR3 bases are TGTGCCAGCCACAGCTCCTATAGCAATCAGCCCCAGCATTTT.

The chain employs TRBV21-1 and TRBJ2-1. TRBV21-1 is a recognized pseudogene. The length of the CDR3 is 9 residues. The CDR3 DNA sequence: TGTGCCAGCAGCAAAGCGGAGTTCTTC. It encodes CASSKAEFF.

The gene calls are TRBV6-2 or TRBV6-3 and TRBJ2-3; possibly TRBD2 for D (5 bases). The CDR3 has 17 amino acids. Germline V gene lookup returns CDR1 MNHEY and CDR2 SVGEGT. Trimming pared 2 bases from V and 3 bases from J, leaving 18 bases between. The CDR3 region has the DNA TGTGCCAGCAGTTACGCTCTCGGACTGGACGTAACAGATACGCAGTATTTT. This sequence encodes CASSYALGLDVTDTQYF.

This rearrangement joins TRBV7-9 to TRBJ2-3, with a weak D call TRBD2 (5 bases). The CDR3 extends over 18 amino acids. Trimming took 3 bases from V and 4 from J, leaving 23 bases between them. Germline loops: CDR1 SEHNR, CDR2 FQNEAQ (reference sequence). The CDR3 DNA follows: TGTGCCAGCAGCTTTTTATCCCGACTATTTTCTGCGGCAGATACGCAGTATTTT. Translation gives CASSFLSRLFSAADTQYF.

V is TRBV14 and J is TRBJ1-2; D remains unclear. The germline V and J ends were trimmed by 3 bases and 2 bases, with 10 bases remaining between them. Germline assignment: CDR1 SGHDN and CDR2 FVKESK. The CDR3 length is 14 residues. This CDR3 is CASSQLNFNYGYTF. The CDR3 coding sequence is TGTGCCAGCAGCCAGCTTAATTTCAACTATGGCTACACCTTC. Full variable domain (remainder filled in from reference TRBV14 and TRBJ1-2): EAGVTQFPSHSVIEKGQTVTLRCDPISGHDNLYWYRRVMGKEIKFLLHFVKESKQDESGMPNNRFLAERTGGTYSTLKVQPAELEDSGVYFCASSQLNFNYGYTFGSGTRLTVV.